A single T cell receptor beta chain is shown here with its context. V was pared by 2 bases and J by 10 bases, with 9 bases between. Looked up from germline, CDR1 is SGHTA and CDR2 is FQGNSA. The CDR3 contains 12 residues. Clones were sequenced by immunoSEQ multiplex PCR, and TCRdb holds only the in-frame ones, with some missing. Of some 660,000 clones in the sample, around 73% were seen once. This sample is part of a study of shared clonotypes between healthy human individuals. The material sequenced was memory CD4+ T cells sorted from blood. Subset described: CD45RA-negative fraction. The sequence was collected from a woman aged 25 to 39 in good health. The V gene is TRBV7-2, the J gene TRBJ2-1; D is perhaps TRBD2 (5 bases). The CDR3 protein is CASSLLASEQFF. As DNA, the CDR3 is TGTGCCAGCAGCTTATTAGCGTCCGAGCAGTTCTTC.